This T cell receptor (beta chain) was obtained from a study of blood T cell repertoires in COVID-19. About the research overall: Some COVID-19 samples were acute and others convalescent; all came from the United States, Italy and Spain.

Seattle patient enrollment occurred during active infection, with longitudinal follow-up thereafter. The CDR3 extends over 15 amino acids. The repertoire was sequenced with immunoSEQ multiplex PCR; TCRdb's copy has only in-frame clones and lacks some. The repertoire holds about 340,000 clones, with roughly 90% as singletons. The clonotype originates from a woman aged 65 to 85 with COVID-19, enrolled during active disease. The sequenced sample consisted of peripheral blood. This chain links TRBV21-1 with TRBJ1-5; no check of the table's D call, TRBD1, against the DNA was made. TRBV21-1 is deemed a pseudogene. The CDR3 loop is CASSKKGQAFKPQHF. CDR3 in DNA: TGTGCCAGCAGCAAAAAAGGACAGGCTTTCAAGCCCCAGCATTTT.